This T cell receptor beta chain was captured in a study of T cells in Graves' hyperthyroidism and ophthalmopathy (dated by TCRdb to about 2019). With regard to the full study: A discovery cohort of around 100 patients, 43 with Graves' ophthalmopathy and roughly 59 with stable Graves' hyperthyroidism, was used to find distinguishing TCR V-J signatures. The paper describes TCR Vbeta CDR3 sequencing of roughly 130 peripheral blood samples, made up of 43 ophthalmopathy patients, 70 to 75 hyperthyroidism patients and approximately 17 progressor patients. In six Graves' hyperthyroidism patients, the study also compared T-cell repertoires from thyroid tissue with T-cell repertoires from blood. The approximately 100 discovery patients were randomly split 7:3 into training and test sets. Whether ophthalmopathy could be predicted prospectively was tested in an independent validation cohort made up of under 20 hyperthyroidism patients plus 17 patients who later progressed to ophthalmopathy. After sampling, hyperthyroidism patients received methimazole starting at 30 mg daily, and ophthalmopathy patients received high-dose intravenous methylprednisolone. Overall study results and their limits: In validation, progression to ophthalmopathy was predicted by the model with roughly 69% sensitivity and 72.22% specificity, a median of roughly 6.4 months before onset. Most expanded thyroid clonotypes (frequency above 0.001) were also found in blood, which suggests that blood repertoires may mirror thyroid immune responses. No statistical method was used to fix the sample size in advance, and group allocation was not hidden from the investigators. A model built on a 13 V-J signature distinguished ophthalmopathy from stable hyperthyroidism, reaching around 87% sensitivity and 81.08% specificity in cross-validation and 80%/75% in testing.

TCR beta CDR3 regions were amplified from RNA transcripts. The TCR CDR3 was subjected to a first round of RT-PCR using the HTBI primer set and the Qiagen OneStep RT-PCR kit. A second multiplex PCR round built the libraries, followed by size selection and purification. Libraries were sequenced paired-end with 100 bp reads on an Illumina HiSeq2000. The authors' analysis ran thus. SOAPnuke was used to process the raw data, removing reads that contained adapters or uncalled bases, had a mean Phred below 15, or lacked an exact match to the constant primer or identifier. COPE v1.2.5 was used to merge the high-quality paired reads, and each unique nucleotide sequence was defined as a clonotype. MiTCR v1.1 was used to align clonotypes to the IMGT TRBV, TRBD and TRBJ reference segments. The analysis included only V-J combinations with a frequency above 0.0001, which together covered around 99% of the repertoires. A TCS score was defined as the ratio between F50 (clonal expansion) and ExV (chaos), using BLOSUM62-based TCRdist between CDR3 peptides within each V-J. Welch's t-statistics and random forest reduced just over 500 V-J features to about 13, which were used in a naive Bayes classifier (R e1071). The similarity between thyroid and blood repertoires was quantified using the Morisita-Horn index. TCRdb took the public reads, trimmed them with fastp at Q25, ran MiXCR for clone calling and kept in-frame beta chains. Each CDR3 protein appears once, grouped with its most common genes and DNA. For this entry, the V and J calls and clone size follow TCRdb and not the study's own pipeline. The sample table holds hundreds of thousands of distinct CDR3 sequences, of which 45% were seen once. Clones ranked in the top ten supply 6.5% to 9% of the sample.

The study excluded patients with uncontrolled infections, other autoimmune diseases, pregnancy or lactation. Diagnoses relied on clinical symptoms, serum thyroxine and TRAb, thyroid ultrasound and orbital computed tomography. Total RNA was extracted using Trizol reagent, and RNA quality was assessed on an Agilent 2100 Bioanalyzer. Remarks on this clonotype: The antigen this receptor binds is unknown. Possible read error: a much larger clone is one base away. No conserved phenylalanine or tryptophan is present at the end of the CDR3, so a read error is the likely explanation.

The CDR3 is 12 residues long, ends included. Just the 36-base CDR3 DNA is kept, in frame starting at base 1. The germline V gene (reference sequence) yields DFQATT for CDR1 and SNEGSKA for CDR2. The trim is 3 bases for V and 5 bases for J, with a gap of 10 bases between the germline ends. The sequencing sample was made of peripheral blood or thyroid tissue (not recorded which). The chain uses TRBV20-1 and TRBJ2-5; possibly the D gene is TRBD1, per 5 matching bases. The source is an adult man with Graves' disease, either hyperthyroidism or ophthalmopathy (not recorded which). In nucleotide form, the sequence is TGCAGTGCTAGTGGCAGGGCGGAGACCCAGTACCTC. Translated, this is CSASGRAETQYL.